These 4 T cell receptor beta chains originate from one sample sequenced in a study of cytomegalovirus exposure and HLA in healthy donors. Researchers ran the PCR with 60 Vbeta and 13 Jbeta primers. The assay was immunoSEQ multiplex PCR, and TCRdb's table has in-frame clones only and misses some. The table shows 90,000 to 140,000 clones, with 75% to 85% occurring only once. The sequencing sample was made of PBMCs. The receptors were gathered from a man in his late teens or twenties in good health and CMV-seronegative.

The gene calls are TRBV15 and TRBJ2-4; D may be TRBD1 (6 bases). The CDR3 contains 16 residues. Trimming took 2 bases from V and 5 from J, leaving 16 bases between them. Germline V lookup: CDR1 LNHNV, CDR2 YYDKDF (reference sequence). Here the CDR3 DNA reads TGTGCCACCAGCAGAAGTAGATCCCCAGGGGAAAACATTCAGTACTTC. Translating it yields CATSRSRSPGENIQYF.

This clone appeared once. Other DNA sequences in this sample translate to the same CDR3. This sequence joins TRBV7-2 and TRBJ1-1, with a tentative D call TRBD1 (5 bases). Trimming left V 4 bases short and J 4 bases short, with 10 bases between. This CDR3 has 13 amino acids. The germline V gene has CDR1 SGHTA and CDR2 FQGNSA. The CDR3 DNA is TGTGCCAGCAGCTCCCAGGGCGGCACTGAAGCTTTCTTT. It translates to CASSSQGGTEAFF.

CDR3 sequence (DNA): TGTGCCAGCAGCTTAGGTTCAGGGGGCGCGGGGGAGACCCAGTACTTC. This sequence encodes CASSLGSGGAGETQYF. This chain connects TRBV7-9 to TRBJ2-5, with TRBD1 matching 8 bases. This CDR3 is 16 amino acids long. V gave up 1 base and J gave up 5 bases; unmatched junction bases: 9. Per the germline V gene, CDR1 is SEHNR and CDR2 is FQNEAQ (reference sequence).

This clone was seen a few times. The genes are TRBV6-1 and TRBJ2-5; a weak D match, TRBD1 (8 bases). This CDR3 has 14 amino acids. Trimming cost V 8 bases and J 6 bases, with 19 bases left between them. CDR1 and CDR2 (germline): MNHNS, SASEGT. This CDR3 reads CASAQGAGVKTQYF. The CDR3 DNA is TGTGCCAGCGCCCAGGGGGCGGGAGTAAAGACCCAGTACTTC.